This record looks at one T cell receptor beta chain sequence and its context. This receptor's antigen is unknown. Qualities for individual bases were not recorded, and no much larger clone is one base off. This specimen comes from a study of beta chain features in type 1 diabetes listed by TCRdb under 2018. Notes on the research overall: Patients and healthy donors did not differ in mean age, gender distribution, total cell number or subset yield. A total of 107,917,701 sorted cells were examined across all samples, and the number of cells per subset was strongly correlated with RNA yield. In the study, recently diagnosed type 1 diabetes patients and matched healthy donors were compared on the TCRB repertoires of their sorted circulating CD4+ T cell subsets. Whereas all 28 donors provided naive and central memory subsets, regulatory and stem cell-like memory subsets were isolated from just 8 patients and roughly 8 healthy donors. Overall results and qualifications from the work: Naive, central memory and regulatory TCRB repertoires appeared to be more similar among patients than among healthy donors. HLA sub-analyses involved small numbers of individuals, so any influence of HLA type on TCRB rearrangement remained unresolved. Shorter templates might be favored by PCR, yet because patient and control samples were amplified and corrected together, any such skew would affect both groups equally. A moderate but significant shortening of TCRB CDR3 length was observed in type 1 diabetes patients in all four CD4+ subsets. Sequencing cDNA rather than genomic DNA could over-represent highly expressing activated cells, although activation and CD3 levels did not differ between groups. At VDJ recombination sites, type 1 diabetes patients had fewer insertions and more deleted nucleotides, which implies abnormalities in thymic rearrangement.

Each donor gave one peripheral blood draw, about 100 mL on average, collected into heparinised tubes. Naive, central memory, regulatory and stem cell-like memory CD4+ T cells were sorted on a BD FACSAria II using a panel including CD45RO, CCR7, CD25, CD127, CD95 and CD27. All sorted populations exceeded 98% purity. Right away, PBMCs were isolated by Lymphoprep density gradient centrifugation and were stained directly, with no culture step. So that batch effects would be minimized, each experiment stained and sorted samples in pairs, pairing one healthy donor with one patient. Here V drops 6 bases and J drops 2 bases, and the junction holds 11 bases not matched to any gene. Including cysteine and phenylalanine, the CDR3 has 16 amino acids. Only the CDR3 portion is preserved as DNA: 48 bases, with reading frame beginning at the first base. CDR1 and CDR2, looked up from the germline V gene (reference sequence), are MNHEY and SMNVEV.

The entire isolated RNA was reverse transcribed using the High Capacity cDNA Reverse Transcription Kit, and thus expressed TCRB transcripts were sequenced. Deep immunoSEQ sequencing was performed on naive, central memory and regulatory T cell samples, with an average of roughly 4 million total reads per sample. After sorted cells were lysed in RLT buffer, RNA was extracted with DNase-treated RNeasy Micro or Mini kits, with the choice depending on cell number. Each cell subset was processed on its own to prevent cross-contamination, while patient and healthy donor samples were processed together. The immunoSEQ multiplex PCR was used to amplify TCRB sequences from cDNA, yielding 87-bp fragments that span the CDR3 region. Sequencing of the amplicons was done on the Illumina HiSeq platform. The authors' analysis ran thus. PCR bias was corrected computationally using synthetic template baselines, and reads within Hamming distance 2 were collapsed, with unmergeable singletons discarded. By aligning reads against IMGT, V, D and J genes, CDR3 length, and insertions or deletions at six rearrangement sites were assigned. Within each subset, clonotype counts were normalized to sorted cell number, and only after that were true diversity and Gini coefficients computed with the tcR R package. The overlap coefficient, calculated on TCRB nucleotide sequences, was used to quantify repertoire sharing. Drawn from immuneACCESS, this table holds only the in-frame rearrangements with V and J called that TCRdb kept. Clones are partly lost; checked studies trace under half to an unresolved V gene and leave the rest unexplained. Clone size and V and J calls were adopted from that table, with D and trimming inferred from the DNA. In this sample the table shows roughly 300,000 clones, less than 9.5% of which occur a single time. The ten largest clonotypes hold approximately 0.47% of the sample.

The chain uses TRBV27 and TRBJ2-7, with TRBD2 identical over 9 junction bases. This receptor was obtained from a woman aged 18-30 years in good health. The material sequenced was central memory CD4+ T cells from blood. CDR3 sequence: CASSLSGSFPAYEQYF. The bases are TGTGCCAGCAGCCTTAGCGGGAGCTTCCCCGCCTACGAGCAGTACTTC.